Each of the 11 T cell receptor beta chains below was sequenced from the same sample in a study of tumor-infiltrating lymphocytes in oesophageal squamous cell carcinoma. TCRdb independently ran MiXCR on the PCR reads; one entry per CDR3 protein. The table lists almost 20,000 distinct CDR3 sequences, approximately 40% of them singletons. Sequenced input: normal esophageal tissue next to the tumor. Every receptor here comes from a male donor with esophageal squamous cell carcinoma.

The rearrangement links TRBV7-8 to TRBJ1-2, with 7 positions matching TRBD1. The CDR3 loop spans 14 amino acids. Germline lookup yields CDR1 SGHVS and CDR2 FQNEAQ. The J segment lost 4 bases and the V segment lost 5 bases, leaving 7 bases of the junction unmatched. The CDR3 spells CASSPGQPFYGYTF. In DNA, the CDR3 is TGTGCCAGCAGCCCGGGACAGCCCTTCTATGGCTACACCTTC.

This clonotype showed up many times. The genes are TRBV28 and TRBJ2-5; D is perhaps TRBD2 (5 bases). Germline lookup yields CDR1 MDHEN and CDR2 SYDVKM. The length of the CDR3 is 15 residues. V was cut by 2 bases and J by 2 bases, with 12 bases left in between. CDR3 DNA sequence: TGTGCCAGCAGTTTAGGAGGTCGGCAGCAAGAGACCCAGTACTTC. Its translation: CASSLGGRQQETQYF.

This clonotype was picked up one time. The genes are TRBV10-2 and TRBJ2-1, with a tentative D call TRBD2 (6 bases). The DNA end favors TRBJ2-7, so the J call may be wrong. CDR1 and CDR2 from the germline V gene are WSHSY and SAAADI. The CDR3 has 17 amino acids. CDR3 region: CASSGNSSGRRSYEQYF. As DNA, the CDR3 is TGCGCCAGCAGTGGGAATTCAAGCGGGCGCCGATCCTACGAGCAGTACTTC.

The V and J genes are TRBV7-2 and TRBJ2-2; 8 bases agree with TRBD2. V shed 4 bases and J 4 bases; nucleotides not matched to a gene: 17. Germline CDR1 is SGHTA and CDR2 is FQGNSA. CDR3 length: 19 amino acids. The CDR3 reads CASSSWFGREGRGTGELFF. For the CDR3, the DNA is TGTGCCAGCAGCTCCTGGTTCGGGAGGGAGGGCCGGGGCACCGGGGAGCTGTTTTTT.

This clonotype is medium-sized in the sample. The DNA for the CDR3 is TGTGCCAGCAGTTACTCGATCGGGCAGGGACGGTTCTTC. It translates to CASSYSIGQGRFF. The chain joins TRBV6-6 to TRBJ2-1, with D tentatively TRBD1 or TRBD2 (5 bases each). This CDR3 has 13 amino acids. Trimming shortened V by 0 bases and J by 15 bases, and 15 bases separated the two germline ends. Germline lookup yields CDR1 MNHNY and CDR2 SVGAGI (reference sequence).

A remark on this clonotype: A much larger clone is a single base away; this may be a read error. The chain combines TRBV5-8 with TRBJ2-3, with 13 positions matching TRBD2. Germline V CDR1 and CDR2: SGHTS, YDEGEE. The CDR3 spans 18 residues. J gave up 14 bases and V 0 bases, and 18 bases lay outside the gene matches. CDR3 loop: CASSLAGLAGQSTGELYF. The CDR3 bases are TGTGCCAGCAGCTTGGCGGGACTAGCGGGACAGAGTACCGGGGAGCTGTATTTT.

Within the sample, this clonotype is medium-sized. This sequence joins TRBV6-1 and TRBJ2-5; 7 positions agree with TRBD1. In germline, CDR1 is MNHNS, CDR2 SASEGT. Losses at the gene ends were 1 base for V and 4 bases for J; bases not matched to a gene: 0. CDR3 length: 13 amino acids. CDR3 DNA: TGTGCCAGCAGTGAAGGACAGGGAGAGACCCAGTACTTC. It codes for CASSEGQGETQYF.

The table lists this clonotype with many counts. The junction departs from the called germline gene at one end, perhaps through a read error. The gene calls are TRBV14 and TRBJ2-5; the match to TRBD2 covers 10 bases. Germline lookup yields CDR1 SGHDN and CDR2 FVKESK. This CDR3 has 14 amino acids. CDR3 DNA sequence: TGTGCCAGCAGCCAAAGCCGGACTAGCGGAGCTGGGTTCTTC. Its protein is CASSQSRTSGAGFF.

This clonotype was picked up many times. This chain uses TRBV12-3 or TRBV12-4 with TRBJ1-2; tentative D call: TRBD1 (5 bases). V dropped 3 bases and J dropped 3 bases, with 14 bases sitting between them. CDR3 length equals 15 residues. The CDR3 loop reads CASSLKGRGDYGYTF. The CDR3 DNA sequence: TGTGCCAGCAGTTTGAAGGGACGGGGCGACTATGGCTACACCTTC.

This clonotype occurred a few times. The chain links TRBV6-8 to TRBJ1-1, with D possibly TRBD1 on 5 matching bases. The CDR3 is 14 residues long. V was pared by 1 base and J by 4 bases, with 10 bases between. Germline lookup yields CDR1 MNHGY and CDR2 SAAAGT. The DNA of the CDR3 is TGTGCCAGCAGTTACTGGGACTCCAGCACTGAAGCTTTCTTT. Its protein product is CASSYWDSSTEAFF.

The chain joins TRBV7-3 to TRBJ2-3; D unresolved. Germline V gene data show CDR1 as SGHTA and CDR2 as FQGTGA. CDR3 length: 12 residues. The germline V and J ends were trimmed by 4 bases and 9 bases, with 11 bases remaining between them. The CDR3 reads CASSSPLGTQYF. CDR3 in DNA: TGTGCCAGCAGCTCTCCGTTAGGGACGCAGTATTTT. Using reference TRBV7-3 and TRBJ2-3 for the parts outside the CDR3, the full variable domain is GAGVSQTPSNKVTEKGKYVELRCDPISGHTALYWYRQSLGQGPEFLIYFQGTGAADDSGLPNDRFFAVRPEGSVSTLKIQRTERGDSAVYLCASSSPLGTQYFGPGTRLTVL.